This entry lists 18 T cell receptor beta chains sequenced from one sample in a study of blood T cells in healthy people across ages. A J-beta primer mix and a sample-barcoded 5' primer were used in a second PCR of about 7 to 12 cycles. TCRdb reprocessed the 5' RACE reads via MiXCR and lists one record per CDR3 protein. The sample consists of about 720,000 distinct CDR3 sequences, about a fifth of them appearing once. Source material: blood. The origin of the receptors is a man aged 65 to 85 in good health.

In its sample, this clonotype was seen many times. V usage is TRBV10-3 and J usage is TRBJ2-7; 7 positions agree with TRBD1. This CDR3 is 13 amino acids long. J gave up 0 bases and V 7 bases, and 3 bases lay outside the gene matches. The germline gives CDR1 ENHRY, CDR2 SYGVKD. CDR3 sequence reads: CAITRDSSYEQYV. The CDR3 DNA is TGTGCCATCACCCGGGACAGCTCCTACGAGCAGTACGTC.

This clonotype was counted between two and nine times. The chain combines TRBV12-3 or TRBV12-4 with TRBJ1-4, with D tentatively TRBD1 (5 bases). The CDR3 loop spans 14 amino acids. V was cut by 5 bases and J by 4 bases, with 11 bases left in between. Written as DNA, the CDR3 is TGTGCCAGCAGTATGAGACAGCTTAATGAAAAACTGTTTTTT. Protein sequence: CASSMRQLNEKLFF.

The J gene is TRBJ1-1, the V gene TRBV3-1; D possibly corresponds to TRBD1 (5 bases). CDR1 is LGHDT and CDR2 is YNNKEL in the germline V gene (reference sequence). The CDR3 runs 13 residues. The V and J ends lost 7 bases and 7 bases respectively, with 16 bases between them. CDR3 in amino acids: CASNLGQGNEAFF. The CDR3 bases are TGTGCCAGCAATCTGGGGCAGGGCAATGAAGCTTTCTTT.

The table lists this clonotype with a few counts. V usage is TRBV4-3 and J usage is TRBJ2-3, with TRBD2 as a possible D gene (6 bases). V was clipped by 0 bases and J by 4 bases, with 11 bases between them. The CDR3 loop spans 15 amino acids. The V gene's germline CDR1 is LGHNA and CDR2 YSLEER. The CDR3 DNA is TGCGCCAGCAGCCAAGAAGGCGGGAATCCAGATACGCAGTATTTT. Its protein is CASSQEGGNPDTQYF.

The chain is built from TRBV5-1 and TRBJ1-1; tentatively, D is TRBD1 (6 bases). The CDR3 extends over 13 amino acids. In germline, CDR1 is SGHRS, CDR2 YFSETQ. Trimming removed 3 bases from V and 4 bases from J, with 10 bases in between. The CDR3 loop reads CASSYGQTTEAFF. DNA for the CDR3: TGCGCCAGCAGCTATGGACAGACCACTGAAGCTTTCTTT. Full variable domain (rest looked up from reference TRBV5-1 and TRBJ1-1): KAGVTQTPRYLIKTRGQQVTLSCSPISGHRSVSWYQQTPGQGLQFLFEYFSETQRNKGNFPGRFSGRQFSNSRSEMNVSTLELGDSALYLCASSYGQTTEAFFGQGTRLTVV.

This clonotype appeared once. V gene TRBV5-6 combines with J gene TRBJ1-2; D is perhaps TRBD1 (6 bases). Between the trimmed V and J ends, which lost 4 bases and 8 bases, there was a span of 15 bases. The germline CDR1 and CDR2 sequences are SGHDT and YYEEEE. The CDR3 length is 13 residues. The CDR3 bases are TGTGCCAGCAGCCTCGGGGGCCACGGAGGCTACACCTTC. The encoded protein is CASSLGGHGGYTF.

This clonotype occurred a few times. The gene calls are TRBV6-5 and TRBJ2-2; a weak D match, TRBD2 (6 bases). Trimming took 8 bases from V and 7 from J, leaving 17 bases between them. Germline V gene data show CDR1 as MNHEY and CDR2 as SVGAGI. The CDR3 runs 14 residues. CDR3: CASLAAGPIGELFF. The CDR3 coding sequence is TGTGCCAGCTTAGCGGCAGGGCCGATCGGGGAGCTGTTTTTT.

A few counts support this clonotype. A read error may explain this, as a much larger clone is one base away. This sequence joins TRBV12-3 or TRBV12-4 and TRBJ2-5, with 10 positions matching TRBD2. The J call is doubtful: the DNA matches TRBJ2-7 better. The CDR3 spans 14 residues. The CDR3 region has the DNA TGTGCCAGCAGTCACCCTAGCGGGGGCTACGAGCAGTACTTC. The encoded protein is CASSHPSGGYEQYF.

J is TRBJ2-5 and V is TRBV6-6; 9 bases agree with TRBD1. V gave up 8 bases and J gave up 2 bases; unmatched junction bases: 9. CDR1 MNHNY and CDR2 SVGAGI come from the germline V gene (reference sequence). The CDR3 is 15 residues long. CDR3 sequence (DNA): TGTGCCAGCGGGGAACCCGGGACAGGGCAAGAGACCCAGTACTTC. It yields the protein CASGEPGTGQETQYF.

This clonotype was seen ten or more times. The J gene is TRBJ2-5, the V gene TRBV28; possibly TRBD1 for D (6 bases). Germline V gives CDR1 MDHEN, CDR2 SYDVKM. This CDR3 comprises 14 residues. With 2 bases removed from V and 4 bases from J, the gap between germline ends came to 11 bases. CDR3 amino acids: CASSLVRGVETQYF. In DNA form, the CDR3 reads TGTGCCAGCAGTTTAGTCAGGGGAGTAGAGACCCAGTACTTC.

This clonotype was found once. This chain joins TRBV20-1 and TRBJ2-7; 12 bases align to TRBD2. Germline-derived CDR1 and CDR2 are DFQATT and SNEGSKA (reference sequence). V shed 3 bases and J 1 base; nucleotides not matched to a gene: 22. This CDR3 comprises 21 residues. This chain's CDR3 is CSASRAETSGGYKAFSYEQYF. Written as DNA, the CDR3 is TGCAGTGCTAGTCGAGCGGAGACTAGCGGGGGATACAAAGCTTTTTCCTACGAGCAGTACTTC.

This clonotype has just a few counts. This sequence joins TRBV29-1 and TRBJ2-4; possible D gene TRBD2, 5 bases. The length of the CDR3 is 15 residues. With 4 bases removed from V and 0 bases from J, the gap between germline ends came to 13 bases. The germline V gene encodes CDR1 SQVTM and CDR2 ANQGSEA. Written as DNA, the CDR3 is TGCAGCGTTGTGCCGGGAAGTCTAGCCAAAAACATTCAGTACTTC. Amino acids: CSVVPGSLAKNIQYF. Variable domain in full (rest from reference TRBV29-1 and TRBJ2-4): SAVISQKPSRDICQRGTSLTIQCQVDSQVTMMFWYRQQPGQSLTLIATANQGSEATYESGFVIDKFPISRPNLTFSTLTVSNMSPEDSSIYLCSVVPGSLAKNIQYFGAGTRLSVL.

Regarding this clonotype: An end of the junction differs from the germline gene, which may be a read error. The chain couples TRBV11-2 to TRBJ2-1; maybe TRBD2 (6 bases). This CDR3 has 11 amino acids. Germline V gives CDR1 SGHAT, CDR2 FQNNGV. In DNA form, the CDR3 reads TGTGCCAGCAGCTTAGGTTGGGGGGTCCACTTC. Its protein is CASSLGWGVHF.

The chain joins TRBV6-6 to TRBJ1-1, with 7 bases identical to TRBD1. The CDR3 contains 15 residues. Germline values: CDR1 MNHNY, CDR2 SVGAGI (reference sequence). The V and J ends lost 6 bases and 1 base, in that order; junction bases with no gene match: 8. DNA for the CDR3: TGTGCCAGCAGGTCCTCCGGGACAGCGAACACTGAAGCTTTCTTT. It translates to CASRSSGTANTEAFF.

V usage is TRBV9 and J usage is TRBJ2-7, with D possibly matching TRBD2 (6 bases). The J call may be faulty, since TRBJ2-1 better matches the DNA end. The CDR3 sequence is 14 residues long. Germline values: CDR1 SGDLS, CDR2 YYNGEE. The DNA for the CDR3 is TGTGCCAGCAGCGATCGGACTAATCACAATGAGCAGTTCTTC. The encoded protein is CASSDRTNHNEQFF.

The rearrangement links TRBV29-1 to TRBJ2-5, with 8 bases matching TRBD1. V shed 7 bases and J 1 base; nucleotides not matched to a gene: 11. CDR3 length: 15 amino acids. CDR1 and CDR2 from the germline V gene are SQVTM and ANQGSEA. The CDR3 region has the DNA TGCAGCGATGAGACCCGGGACAGGATCCAAGAGACCCAGTACTTC. It encodes CSDETRDRIQETQYF.

This clonotype has only a few counts. The V call is TRBV30, the J call TRBJ1-6, with a tentative D call TRBD1 (5 bases). Germline loops: CDR1 GTSNPN, CDR2 SVGIG (reference sequence). CDR3 length: 13 residues. Trimming left V 3 bases short and J 5 bases short, with 8 bases between. CDR3 nucleotide sequence: TGTGCCTGGAGGAAGACAGATAATTCACCCCTCCACTTT. Translated, it gives CAWRKTDNSPLHF.

This chain uses TRBV12-3 or TRBV12-4 with TRBJ1-1; TRBD1 matches at 9 bases. J gave up 4 bases and V 8 bases, and 11 bases lay outside the gene matches. The CDR3 runs to 15 residues. The CDR3 DNA follows: TGTGCCAGCGACAGGGGGTGGGGTTCGGGCACTGAAGCTTTCTTT. Translated, it gives CASDRGWGSGTEAFF.